These 21 T cell receptor beta chains originate from one sample sequenced in a study of CD8 T cell repertoires and HIV-1 epitope variants. Profiled with immunoSEQ multiplex PCR; TCRdb holds only in-frame clones, not every one. Of under 100,000 clones detected, 60% to 80% appear once; the ten largest clones hold about a quarter. Sequencing was performed on uncultured baseline CD8+ T cells from peripheral blood mononuclear cells (PBMCs). The source of these receptors is a male donor with HIV.

The chain employs TRBV19 and TRBJ2-7, with 11 bases lining up with TRBD2. The length of the CDR3 is 17 residues. CDR1 LNHDA and CDR2 SQIVND come from the germline V gene (reference sequence). V lost 2 bases to trimming and J lost 0 bases; unmatched junction nucleotides: 6. The CDR3: CASSIRPSGRISYEQYF. DNA of the CDR3: TGTGCCAGTAGTATAAGGCCTAGCGGGAGGATCTCCTACGAGCAGTACTTC.

The chain employs TRBV19 and TRBJ1-5; D uncertain. Germline V gives CDR1 LNHDA, CDR2 SQIVND (reference sequence). The V end lost 3 bases, the J end lost 5 bases, and 11 bases lay between the germline ends. The length of the CDR3 is 14 residues. CDR3 protein: CASSIRAEDQPQHF. CDR3 nucleotide sequence: TGTGCCAGTAGTATTCGGGCAGAAGATCAGCCCCAGCATTTT.

The table lists this clone with many counts. The chain uses TRBV5-1 and TRBJ2-1; 8 nucleotides line up with TRBD2. The germline V gene has CDR1 SGHRS and CDR2 YFSETQ. V dropped 0 bases and J dropped 6; count of bases not matched to a gene: 5. The length of the CDR3 is 15 residues. The CDR3 here is CASSLAGLGGNEQFF. DNA for the CDR3: TGCGCCAGCAGCTTGGCGGGACTAGGGGGCAATGAGCAGTTCTTC.

This clone appeared a few times. CDR3 protein: CASMYGQSDYTF. The CDR3 nucleotides read TGTGCCAGCATGTATGGGCAGTCGGACTACACCTTC. This sequence joins TRBV2 and TRBJ1-2; D is unclear. Trimming cost V 7 bases and J 10 bases, with 16 bases left between them. Looked up from germline, CDR1 is SNHLY and CDR2 is FYNNEI. CDR3 length: 12 residues.

This clone was seen a single time. V and J are TRBV6-6 and TRBJ1-5; D is uncertain. The length of the CDR3 is 14 residues. The V end was cut by 5 bases, the J end by 6 bases, with 14 bases between. Germline V gives CDR1 MNHNY, CDR2 SVGAGI (reference sequence). The CDR3 spells CASSGGNPGQPQHF. The CDR3, as DNA: TGTGCCAGCAGTGGAGGGAATCCGGGTCAGCCCCAGCATTTT.

This clone has a handful of counts. At one end the junction does not follow the germline gene, possibly because of a read error. The V call is TRBV7-2, the J call TRBJ1-2, with 9 bases aligning to TRBD1. The CDR3 consists of 13 residues. From germline, CDR1 is SGHTA and CDR2 FQGNSA. CDR3: CASSPVWGTGLPF. In DNA, the CDR3 is TGTGCCAGCAGCCCCGTATGGGGGACAGGGTTGCCCTTC.

The chain employs TRBV19 and TRBJ1-2; 9 bases agree with TRBD1. CDR3 length equals 15 residues. Germline V gene lookup returns CDR1 LNHDA and CDR2 SQIVND (reference sequence). V lost 7 bases and J lost 6; bases outside the gene matches: 12. The DNA for the CDR3 is TGTGCCAGTACCTACGGACAGGGGCGTATGGATGGCTACACCTTC. Translation: CASTYGQGRMDGYTF.

CDR3 sequence (DNA): TGTGCCAGCAGTTTGTACCTCGGGGGATACAATGAGCAGTTCTTC. Its protein is CASSLYLGGYNEQFF. The chain joins TRBV27 to TRBJ2-1, with D possibly being TRBD2 (6 bases). This CDR3 region has 15 residues. In germline, CDR1 is MNHEY, CDR2 SMNVEV (reference sequence). V lost 3 bases and J 4 bases, leaving 13 bases between the germline ends.

V gene TRBV7-2 combines with J gene TRBJ2-7, with 10 bases identical to TRBD1. The trim removed 3 bases at V and 12 bases at J, leaving 11 bases unmatched. The CDR3 runs 14 residues. CDR1 is SGHTA and CDR2 is FQGNSA in the germline V gene. CDR3 nucleotide sequence: TGTGCCAGCAGCTTGGACCGGGACAGGGGATCTGGGTACTTC. Translating gives CASSLDRDRGSGYF.

The V gene is TRBV2, the J gene TRBJ2-1; the D gene is possibly TRBD2 (6 bases). This CDR3 is 15 amino acids long. Germline V lookup: CDR1 SNHLY, CDR2 FYNNEI. V lost 6 bases, J lost 1 base, and 13 bases lay in between. CDR3 nucleotides: TGTGCCAGCAGCCTTACAGGAGGGTCCTACAATGAGCAGTTCTTC. It is translated as CASSLTGGSYNEQFF. Full variable domain (outside the CDR3, taken from reference TRBV2 and TRBJ2-1): EPEVTQTPSHQVTQMGQEVILRCVPISNHLYFYWYRQILGQKVEFLVSFYNNEISEKSEIFDDQFSVERPDGSNFTLKIRSTKLEDSAMYFCASSLTGGSYNEQFFGPGTRLTVL.

V usage is TRBV2 and J usage is TRBJ2-3; D call uncertain. Germline CDR1 is SNHLY and CDR2 is FYNNEI. CDR3 length: 13 residues. V lost 1 base to trimming and J lost 4 bases, with 6 bases between them. The CDR3 DNA reads as TGTGCCAGCAGTGAAGTCCGCGCAGATACGCAGTATTTT. Protein: CASSEVRADTQYF.

This clone was seen more than once but under ten times. The rearrangement uses TRBV6-5 and TRBJ2-7; 8 nucleotides align to TRBD1. Trimming took 4 bases from V and 2 from J; bases not matched to a gene: 7. The CDR3 is 15 residues long. CDR1 MNHEY and CDR2 SVGAGI come from the germline V gene. The DNA of the CDR3 is TGTGCCAGCAGTTCACGTCCGACAGGGGCCTACGAGCAGTACTTC. Amino acid sequence: CASSSRPTGAYEQYF.

The rearrangement uses TRBV5-6 and TRBJ1-5, with 10 bases fitting TRBD1. The CDR3 runs 17 residues. V trimming: 0 bases; J trimming: 0 bases; junction bases outside the gene matches: 3. The germline V gene encodes CDR1 SGHDT and CDR2 YYEEEE. This CDR3 is CASSLGQGAPSNQPQHF. In DNA form, the CDR3 reads TGTGCCAGCAGCTTGGGACAGGGGGCCCCTAGCAATCAGCCCCAGCATTTT.

The chain couples TRBV19 to TRBJ2-3, with D possibly being TRBD2 (5 bases). The CDR3 covers 16 residues. Germline CDR1 reads LNHDA; CDR2 reads SQIVND (reference sequence). Trimming shortened V by 4 bases and J by 2 bases, and 16 bases separated the two germline ends. This chain's CDR3 is CASSTSGAPPTDTQYF. For the CDR3, the DNA is TGTGCCAGTAGTACCAGCGGAGCACCCCCCACAGATACGCAGTATTTT.

V is TRBV28 and J is TRBJ1-6, with TRBD1 as a possible D gene (6 bases). CDR1 is MDHEN and CDR2 is SYDVKM in the germline V gene. The V end was cut by 4 bases, the J end by 0 bases, with 16 bases between. The CDR3 runs to 18 residues. CDR3: CASSSPGQPSSYNSPLHF. The CDR3, as DNA: TGTGCCAGCAGTTCACCTGGACAGCCGAGCTCCTATAATTCACCCCTCCACTTT.

V usage is TRBV28 and J usage is TRBJ2-7, with D possibly being TRBD2 (5 bases). The CDR3 is made up of 12 amino acids. Germline V gives CDR1 MDHEN, CDR2 SYDVKM. V lost 5 bases and J lost 4, with 9 bases in between. CDR3 loop: CASSLSGYEQYF. Written as DNA, the CDR3 is TGTGCCAGCAGTCTCTCGGGATACGAGCAGTACTTC.

The J gene is TRBJ2-1, the V gene TRBV19, with a weak D call TRBD2 (5 bases). There are 12 residues in the CDR3. Germline CDR1 reads LNHDA; CDR2 reads SQIVND (reference sequence). Trimming took 7 bases from V and 3 from J, leaving 7 bases between them. The CDR3 DNA sequence: TGTGCCAGTAACGAGGGCTACAATGAGCAGTTCTTC. Amino acid sequence: CASNEGYNEQFF.

The CDR3 DNA reads TGCAGCGCTCCATGGGCAACTTACAATGAGCAGTTCTTC. Encoded protein: CSAPWATYNEQFF. The rearrangement joins TRBV29-1 to TRBJ2-1; D gene uncertain. The CDR3 length is 13 residues. The germline CDR1 and CDR2 sequences are SQVTM and ANQGSEA. V lost 7 bases to trimming and J lost 4 bases, with 14 bases between them.

V and J are TRBV5-6 and TRBJ2-7; D ambiguous. Germline assignment: CDR1 SGHDT and CDR2 YYEEEE. Trimming stripped 1 base from V and 1 base from J, with 9 bases between. The CDR3 covers 14 residues. CDR3 region: CASSLWLGSYEQYF. In DNA, the CDR3 is TGTGCCAGCAGCTTGTGGTTAGGATCCTACGAGCAGTACTTC.

The chain combines TRBV2 with TRBJ1-1; D remains ambiguous. The length of the CDR3 is 11 residues. CDR1 and CDR2 from the germline V gene are SNHLY and FYNNEI. Trimming removed 6 bases from V and 3 bases from J, with 5 bases in between. The DNA of the CDR3 is TGTGCCAGCAGCCTTTACACTGAAGCTTTCTTT. Translation gives CASSLYTEAFF.

The chain carries TRBV5-1 and TRBJ2-1; weak D call: TRBD1 (5 bases). Deletions cut 0 bases from V and 3 bases from J, with 7 bases between. The CDR3 runs to 14 residues. The germline V gene encodes CDR1 SGHRS and CDR2 YFSETQ. This CDR3 reads CASSLDGHYNEQFF. CDR3 coding DNA: TGCGCCAGCAGCTTGGACGGACACTACAATGAGCAGTTCTTC.